Here is one TCR beta chain with its context. These data originate in a study of blood T cell repertoires in COVID-19. Study background: The samples span acute and convalescent COVID-19 from the United States, Italy and Spain. T cells, B-cell-depleted T cells, or PBMCs supplied cDNA or gDNA.

This CDR3 is 11 amino acids long. CDR1 and CDR2 (germline): SQVTM, ANQGSEA. Authors' processing steps: For nucleated cells, counts were estimated from reference gene primer amplification. Sequenced by immunoSEQ multiplex PCR; TCRdb stores in-frame clones only, minus some. The D gene and trimming were derived from the DNA, and the V and J assignments and clone size from that table. The sample gives hundreds of thousands of clones, 90% to 95% of which show up once; around 3.3% is in the top ten. J is TRBJ2-5 and V is TRBV29-1, with 7 positions matching TRBD2. Source material: peripheral blood. The TCR originated in a woman aged 18-29 years who had recovered from COVID-19. Written as DNA, the CDR3 is TGCGTTGTGGGGGAGGGGGAGACCCAGTACTTC. It translates to CVVGEGETQYF.